One sample yielded the 10 T cell receptor beta chains listed below, sequenced in a study of T cell responses to AZD1222 COVID-19 vaccine. Sequenced by immunoSEQ multiplex PCR; TCRdb stores in-frame clones only, minus some. The profile shows more than 85,000 clones, about 85% of them singletons. The sample consisted of peripheral blood, taken on day 0 of AZD1222 vaccination. These receptors were obtained from an adult in good health.

This clone was counted once. The rearrangement uses TRBV9 and TRBJ1-2; D may be TRBD1 (5 bases). V shed 4 bases and J shed 7 bases, with 17 bases lying between them. The CDR3 sequence is 14 residues long. Germline lookup yields CDR1 SGDLS and CDR2 YYNGEE. Here the CDR3 reads CASSTGTGPSGYTF. The CDR3 nucleotides are TGTGCCAGCAGCACCGGAACAGGTCCCAGTGGCTACACCTTC.

V gene TRBV10-1 combines with J gene TRBJ1-5; TRBD1 might be the D (5 bases). There are 13 residues in the CDR3. Trimming pared 4 bases from V and 3 bases from J, leaving 7 bases between. Germline CDR1 WNHNN, CDR2 SYGVQD (reference sequence). The CDR3 is CASSGGPNQPQHF. In DNA, the CDR3 is TGCGCCAGCAGTGGGGGCCCCAATCAGCCCCAGCATTTT.

V gene TRBV11-2 combines with J gene TRBJ2-5; D is tentatively TRBD1 or TRBD2 (5 bases each). The CDR3 is 15 amino acids. Germline lookup yields CDR1 SGHAT and CDR2 FQNNGV. The V end was cut by 5 bases, the J end by 4 bases, with 17 bases between. The CDR3 DNA is TGTGCCAGCAGCCCCCGGAGGCAAGGGACAGAGACCCAGTACTTC. It yields the protein CASSPRRQGTETQYF.

This chain connects TRBV5-4 to TRBJ2-3; D not certain. V lost 3 bases to trimming and J lost 3 bases, with 5 bases between them. The V gene's germline CDR1 is SGHNT and CDR2 YYREEE (reference sequence). This CDR3 comprises 12 residues. The CDR3 is CASSWSTDTQYF. Written as DNA, the CDR3 is TGTGCCAGCAGCTGGTCTACAGATACGCAGTATTTT.

V and J are TRBV2 and TRBJ1-6; D uncertain. Trimming cost V 2 bases and J 7 bases, with 12 bases left between them. The CDR3 has 15 amino acids. The germline gives CDR1 SNHLY, CDR2 FYNNEI. The CDR3 sequence is CASSENLASNSPLHF. The CDR3 DNA reads TGTGCCAGCAGTGAAAATTTGGCCTCAAATTCACCCCTCCACTTT.

The V call is TRBV11-2, the J call TRBJ1-2; D gene ambiguous. Looked up from germline, CDR1 is SGHAT and CDR2 is FQNNGV. The germline V and J ends were trimmed by 5 bases and 7 bases, with 8 bases remaining between them. The CDR3 length is 11 residues. This chain's CDR3 is CASSPNSGYTF. CDR3 DNA: TGTGCCAGCAGCCCAAATAGTGGCTACACCTTC.

The V call is TRBV6-5, the J call TRBJ2-7; D may be TRBD2 (5 bases). This CDR3 comprises 14 residues. From germline, CDR1 is MNHEY and CDR2 SVGAGI. Between the trimmed V and J ends, which lost 5 bases and 3 bases, there was a span of 14 bases. The chain's CDR3 is CASSPSGRNYEQYF. Written as DNA, the CDR3 is TGTGCCAGCAGTCCTTCGGGGAGAAACTACGAGCAGTACTTC.

The sample holds a few counts of this clone. CDR3 bases: TGTGCCAGCAGCTTAGGGGGGGCCAACGAGCAGTACTTC. Encoded protein: CASSLGGANEQYF. The chain uses TRBV11-2 and TRBJ2-7; D tentatively reads TRBD1 or TRBD2 (6 bases each). The germline V gene encodes CDR1 SGHAT and CDR2 FQNNGV. The CDR3 has 13 residues. Trimming took off 1 base at V and 5 bases at J, with 9 bases between the two ends.

V and J are TRBV10-2 and TRBJ2-7; D may be TRBD2 (5 bases). Looked up from germline, CDR1 is WSHSY and CDR2 is SAAADI. V was cut by 10 bases and J by 6 bases, with 19 bases left in between. The CDR3 contains 13 residues. The CDR3 region is CATHRAPEVEQYF. In DNA, the CDR3 is TGCGCCACCCACCGGGCGCCGGAGGTCGAGCAGTACTTC.

The chain carries TRBV10-2 and TRBJ2-7, with D tentatively TRBD2 (6 bases). V lost 6 bases and J lost 5, with 23 bases in between. The CDR3 length is 16 residues. Germline CDR1 and CDR2: WSHSY and SAAADI. The CDR3 bases are TGCGCCAGCAGCCGAATCCAACGACTAGTCGCGCACGAGCAGTACTTC. Amino acid sequence: CASSRIQRLVAHEQYF.